This TCR beta chain was documented in a study of blood T cell repertoires in COVID-19. Study-wide background: Acute and convalescent COVID-19 specimens originated in the United States, Italy and Spain.

Germline CDR1 SQVTM, CDR2 ANQGSEA. CDR3 length equals 12 residues. Trimming left V 7 bases short and J 4 bases short, with 13 bases between. Sequencing used immunoSEQ multiplex PCR; TCRdb keeps in-frame clones, though not all of them. The table has 100,000 or so clones, 60% to 80% seen once. The specimen sequenced was peripheral blood. This clonotype was obtained from a man aged 60-69 years with active or convalescent COVID-19. The rearrangement uses TRBV29-1 and TRBJ2-5; maybe TRBD2 (5 bases). The CDR3, as DNA: TGCAGCGCCTCGCTAGCAGGAGAGACCCAGTACTTC. Translating gives CSASLAGETQYF.